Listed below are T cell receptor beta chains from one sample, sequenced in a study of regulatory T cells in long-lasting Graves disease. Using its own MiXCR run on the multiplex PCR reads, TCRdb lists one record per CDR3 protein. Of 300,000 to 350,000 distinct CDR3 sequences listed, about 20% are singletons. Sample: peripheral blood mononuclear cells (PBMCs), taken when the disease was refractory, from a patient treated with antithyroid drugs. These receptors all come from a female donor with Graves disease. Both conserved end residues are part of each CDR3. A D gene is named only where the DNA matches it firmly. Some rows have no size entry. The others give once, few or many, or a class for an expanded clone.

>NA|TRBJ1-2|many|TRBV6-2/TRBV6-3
TGTGCCAGCAACTTGGGGGGGGGCCGTACGGGCTACACCTTC
CASNLGGGRTGYTF
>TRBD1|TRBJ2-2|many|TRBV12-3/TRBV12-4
TGTGCCAGCAGTCTATCACAGGGGGCGCACACCGGGGAGCTGTTTTTT
CASSLSQGAHTGELFF
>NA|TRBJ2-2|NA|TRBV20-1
TGCAGTGCTCCGCCCGACTCCGGGGAGCTGTTTTTT
CSAPPDSGELFF
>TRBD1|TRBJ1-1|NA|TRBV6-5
TGTGCCAGCAGTTACCTAGGACAGGGGAACACTGAAGCTTTCTTT
CASSYLGQGNTEAFF
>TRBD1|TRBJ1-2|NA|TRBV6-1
TGTGCCAGCAGTGGGGGGACAGGGGTTGGGCATGGCTACACCTTC
CASSGGTGVGHGYTF
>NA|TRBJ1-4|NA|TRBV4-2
TGTGCCAGCAGCTCAAGTCCGAGTCGAAGTGAAAAACTGTTTTTT
CASSSSPSRSEKLFF
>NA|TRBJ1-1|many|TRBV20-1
TGCAGTGCTAGGTACGGGACTGAAGCTTTCTTT
CSARYGTEAFF
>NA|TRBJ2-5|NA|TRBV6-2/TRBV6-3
TGTGCCAGCAGTGAAGAAGGGGCGTCCCAAGAGACCCAGTACTTC
CASSEEGASQETQYF
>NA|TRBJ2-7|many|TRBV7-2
TGTGCCAGCAGCCCCACAGGGACCCGAAGCTCCTACGAGCAGTACTTC
CASSPTGTRSSYEQYF
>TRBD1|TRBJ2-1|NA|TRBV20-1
TGCAGTGCTAGCCACAGGGGGGATGAGCAGTTCTTC
CSASHRGDEQFF
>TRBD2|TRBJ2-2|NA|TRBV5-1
TGCGCCAGCAGCTCACTTATTAGCGGGAGCTATTCCGGGGAGCTGTTTTTT
CASSSLISGSYSGELFF
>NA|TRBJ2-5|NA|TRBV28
TGTGCCAGCAGCTCCCCCCCCAAGACCCAGTACTTC
CASSSPPKTQYF
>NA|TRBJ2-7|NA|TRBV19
TGTGCCAGTAATAAAGCGGACCCCTACGAGCAGTACTTC
CASNKADPYEQYF
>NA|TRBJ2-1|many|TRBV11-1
TGTGCCAGCAGCTTTCCCGGGACAGGGGGGACTAGCGTGTACAATGAGCAGTTCTTC
CASSFPGTGGTSVYNEQFF
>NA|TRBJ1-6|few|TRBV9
TGTGCCAGCAGCGTAGAGTCTGGGGGTTCACCCCTCCACTTT
CASSVESGGSPLHF
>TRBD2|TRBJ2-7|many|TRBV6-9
TGTGCCAGCAGTTACGGGCTAGCGGGCACTTACGAGCAGTACTTC
CASSYGLAGTYEQYF
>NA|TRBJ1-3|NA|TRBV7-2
TGTGCCAGCAGCCCCCACACGGGAAACACCATATATTTT
CASSPHTGNTIYF
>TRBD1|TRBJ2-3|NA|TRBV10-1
TGCGCCAGCAGTGACACAGGGGCTAGCACAGATACGCAGTATTTT
CASSDTGASTDTQYF
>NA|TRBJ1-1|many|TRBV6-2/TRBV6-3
TGTGCCAGCAGTTACTCTGGCTGGGCTGAAGCTTTCTTT
CASSYSGWAEAFF
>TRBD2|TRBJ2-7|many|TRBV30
TGTGCCTGGAGTCAGGGCGGGAGTGGCCACGAGCAGTACTTC
CAWSQGGSGHEQYF
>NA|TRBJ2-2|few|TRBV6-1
TGTGCCACCCGCCGAGGAACAACCAACACCGGGGAGCTGTTTTTT
CATRRGTTNTGELFF
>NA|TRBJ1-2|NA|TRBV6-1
TGTGCCACTCTTGTGTACAGGTCGCTCTCGAACTATGGCTACACCTTC
CATLVYRSLSNYGYTF
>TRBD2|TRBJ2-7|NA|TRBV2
TGTGCCAGCAGCTTTAGTAGCGGGAGGGCCAACGAGCAGTACTTC
CASSFSSGRANEQYF
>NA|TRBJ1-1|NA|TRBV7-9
TGTGCCAGCAGCTTTCACGGGGGCACTGAAGCTTTCTTT
CASSFHGGTEAFF
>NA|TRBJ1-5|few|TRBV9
TGTGCCAGCAGCGTATCCGGGGGAGTTCAGCCCCAGCATTTT
CASSVSGGVQPQHF
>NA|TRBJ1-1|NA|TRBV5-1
TGCGCCAGCGGAAGCACTTTGGGGGGCAGGACTGAAGCTTTCTTT
CASGSTLGGRTEAFF
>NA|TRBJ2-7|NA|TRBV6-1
TGTGCCAGCAACCCCGCAGGGAACATGGAGCAGTACTTC
CASNPAGNMEQYF
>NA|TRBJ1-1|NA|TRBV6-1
TGTGCCAGCAGCCTAGGGGGGCCGGCTGAAGCTTTCTTT
CASSLGGPAEAFF
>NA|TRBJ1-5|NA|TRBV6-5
TGTGCCAGCAGTTACTCGAGACCACAGGGCCGGGGAGGACAGCCCCAGCATTTT
CASSYSRPQGRGGQPQHF
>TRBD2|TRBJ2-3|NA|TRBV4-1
TGCGCCAGCAGCCAGCTGACTAGCGTAGATACGCAGTATTTT
CASSQLTSVDTQYF
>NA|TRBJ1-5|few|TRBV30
TGTGCCTGGAGTGGGCAGGGCAATCAGCCCCAGCATTTT
CAWSGQGNQPQHF
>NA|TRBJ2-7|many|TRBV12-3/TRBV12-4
TGTGCCAGCGGAAGTCTCCACGAGCAGTACTTC
CASGSLHEQYF
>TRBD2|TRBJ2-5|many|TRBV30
TGTGCCTGGAGACGCGGGAGGTACCAAGAGACCCAGTACTTC
CAWRRGRYQETQYF
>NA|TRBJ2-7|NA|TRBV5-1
TGCGCCAGCAGCTTGGGGGGCAGCCTCTACGAGCAGTACTTC
CASSLGGSLYEQYF
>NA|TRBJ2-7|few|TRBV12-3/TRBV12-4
TGTGCCAGCAGTACCGGGACTGCAGATTACGAGCAGTACTTC
CASSTGTADYEQYF
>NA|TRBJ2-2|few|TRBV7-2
TGTGCCAGCAGCTTAGCAGCTTCCGGGGAGCTGTTTTTT
CASSLAASGELFF
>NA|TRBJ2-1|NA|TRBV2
TGTGCCAGCAGTGAACTGGGCCTATCCTACAATGAGCAGTTCTTC
CASSELGLSYNEQFF
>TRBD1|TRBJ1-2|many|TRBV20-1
TGCAGTGCTAGTCGGACAGGGGACAAGGGCTACACCTTC
CSASRTGDKGYTF
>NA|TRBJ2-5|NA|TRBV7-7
TGTGCTAGCAGCTCGTCAGGGGTCCAAGAGACCCAGTACTTC
CASSSSGVQETQYF
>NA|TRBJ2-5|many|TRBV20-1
TGCAGTGCTAGGGTGCTGACTAGATCCTCTAAAGGGACCCAGTACTTC
CSARVLTRSSKGTQYF
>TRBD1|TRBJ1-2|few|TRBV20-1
TGCAGTGCTAGAGAGACAGGGGGTGGCTACACCTTC
CSARETGGGYTF